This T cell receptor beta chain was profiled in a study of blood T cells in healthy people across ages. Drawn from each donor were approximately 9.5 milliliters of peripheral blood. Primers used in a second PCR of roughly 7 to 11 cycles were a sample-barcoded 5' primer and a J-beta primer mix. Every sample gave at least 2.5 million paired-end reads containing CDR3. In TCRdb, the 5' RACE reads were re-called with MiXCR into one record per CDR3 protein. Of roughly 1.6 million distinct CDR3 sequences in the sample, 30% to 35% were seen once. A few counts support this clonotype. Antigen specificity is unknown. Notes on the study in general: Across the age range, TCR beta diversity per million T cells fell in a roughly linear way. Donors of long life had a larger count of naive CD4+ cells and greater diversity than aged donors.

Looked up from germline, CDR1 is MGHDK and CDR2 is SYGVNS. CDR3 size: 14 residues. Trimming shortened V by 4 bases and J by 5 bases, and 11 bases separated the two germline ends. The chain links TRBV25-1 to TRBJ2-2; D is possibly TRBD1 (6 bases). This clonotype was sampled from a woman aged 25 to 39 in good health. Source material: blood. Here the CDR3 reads CASSAQGRTGELFF. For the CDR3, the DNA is TGTGCCAGCAGTGCACAGGGCCGAACCGGGGAGCTGTTTTTT.